These 6 T cell receptor beta chains originate from one sample sequenced in a study of radiotherapy plus CTLA-4 blockade in lung cancer (dated by TCRdb to 2017 to 2018). Libraries were prepared through the immunoSEQ multiplex PCR assay. TCRdb obtained this table from immuneACCESS and retained in-frame rearrangements with V and J assigned. These tables miss some clones; where compared with another copy, unresolved V genes account for less than half of the shortfall, and the remainder is unexplained. The sample data list approximately 82,000 clones, and under 85% of these were observed just once. The top ten clonotypes cover approximately 14% of the sample. The starting material was peripheral blood, obtained from a patient treated with radiotherapy plus ipilimumab. These receptors came from a human donor with non-small cell lung cancer that progressed on radiotherapy plus ipilimumab.

The chain is built from TRBV29-1 and TRBJ1-2; no reliable D call. Germline values: CDR1 SQVTM, CDR2 ANQGSEA. Trimming left V 0 bases short and J 8 bases short, with 10 bases between. CDR3 length equals 12 residues. For the CDR3, the DNA is TGCAGCGTTGAAGACCCGGGCGCCGGCTACACCTTC. Protein sequence: CSVEDPGAGYTF.

The table lists this clone with a count of one. The CDR3 loop is CASSYPRTGANYGYTF. The CDR3 DNA reads TGTGCCAGCAGTTATCCCCGTACAGGGGCTAACTATGGCTACACCTTC. The V call is TRBV6-5, the J call TRBJ1-2; TRBD1 matches 7 bases. CDR1 is MNHEY and CDR2 is SVGAGI in the germline V gene. The J segment lost 0 bases and the V segment lost 3 bases, leaving 7 bases of the junction unmatched. The CDR3 is 16 residues long.

V is TRBV4-3 and J is TRBJ2-1, with TRBD1 matching over 7 bases. The germline CDR1 and CDR2 sequences are LGHNA and YSLEER. This CDR3 region has 16 residues. V lost 0 bases to trimming and J lost 2 bases; unmatched junction nucleotides: 4. Written as DNA, the CDR3 is TGCGCCAGCAGCCAAGATGAGACAGGGACCTACAATGAGCAGTTCTTC. It encodes CASSQDETGTYNEQFF.

This rearrangement joins TRBV10-3 to TRBJ1-1; no clear D gene. The ends were cut back, 0 bases at V and 1 base at J, with 9 bases in the middle. CDR3 length equals 15 residues. Germline lookup yields CDR1 ENHRY and CDR2 SYGVKD. The CDR3 coding sequence is TGTGCCATCAGTGAGTCGACGGCAGGGAACACTGAAGCTTTCTTT. It specifies CAISESTAGNTEAFF.

V gene TRBV6-1 combines with J gene TRBJ1-2; D perhaps matches TRBD1 (5 bases). The CDR3 is made up of 15 amino acids. The germline V and J ends were trimmed by 4 bases and 2 bases, with 14 bases remaining between them. CDR1 MNHNS and CDR2 SASEGT come from the germline V gene. The CDR3, as DNA: TGTGCCAGCAGTGGCCAATCGGGGGGGAACTATGGCTACACCTTC. Encoded protein: CASSGQSGGNYGYTF.

This chain links TRBV14 with TRBJ1-2, with 8 bases lining up with TRBD1. CDR3 length equals 13 residues. V dropped 6 bases and J dropped 4; count of bases not matched to a gene: 4. Germline CDR1 and CDR2: SGHDN and FVKESK. The chain's CDR3 is CASSPGTGYGYTF. The CDR3 bases are TGTGCCAGCAGTCCCGGGACAGGCTATGGCTACACCTTC.